This T cell receptor beta chain came from a study of T-cell reconstitution after alpha-beta-depleted transplantation in children. This clonotype was found many times. Its antigen remains unknown. It was with unique molecular identifiers that the TCRbeta library was prepared. In TCRdb, the PCR reads were re-called with MiXCR into one record per CDR3 protein. This repertoire shows 190,000 or so distinct CDR3 sequences, 6.3% found once; its top ten account for approximately 4.1%. Findings and caveats of the study: Elevated TCRbeta diversity at day 60 was traced, in some patients, to surviving recipient T cells and thymic progenitors.

Germline CDR1 reads MNHEY; CDR2 reads SVGEGT. V dropped 6 bases and J dropped 7 bases, with 9 bases sitting between them. The CDR3 is 11 amino acids. The TCR sequence derives from a girl less than two years old with combined immunodeficiency, due to receive a stem cell transplant. Here the sequenced sample was PBMCs, taken before TCRalphabeta/CD19-depleted stem cell transplant. The V call is TRBV6-2 or TRBV6-3, the J call TRBJ1-2, with no clear D. This chain's CDR3 is CASRSMAGYTF. Here the CDR3 DNA reads TGTGCCAGCAGGAGCATGGCTGGCTACACCTTC.